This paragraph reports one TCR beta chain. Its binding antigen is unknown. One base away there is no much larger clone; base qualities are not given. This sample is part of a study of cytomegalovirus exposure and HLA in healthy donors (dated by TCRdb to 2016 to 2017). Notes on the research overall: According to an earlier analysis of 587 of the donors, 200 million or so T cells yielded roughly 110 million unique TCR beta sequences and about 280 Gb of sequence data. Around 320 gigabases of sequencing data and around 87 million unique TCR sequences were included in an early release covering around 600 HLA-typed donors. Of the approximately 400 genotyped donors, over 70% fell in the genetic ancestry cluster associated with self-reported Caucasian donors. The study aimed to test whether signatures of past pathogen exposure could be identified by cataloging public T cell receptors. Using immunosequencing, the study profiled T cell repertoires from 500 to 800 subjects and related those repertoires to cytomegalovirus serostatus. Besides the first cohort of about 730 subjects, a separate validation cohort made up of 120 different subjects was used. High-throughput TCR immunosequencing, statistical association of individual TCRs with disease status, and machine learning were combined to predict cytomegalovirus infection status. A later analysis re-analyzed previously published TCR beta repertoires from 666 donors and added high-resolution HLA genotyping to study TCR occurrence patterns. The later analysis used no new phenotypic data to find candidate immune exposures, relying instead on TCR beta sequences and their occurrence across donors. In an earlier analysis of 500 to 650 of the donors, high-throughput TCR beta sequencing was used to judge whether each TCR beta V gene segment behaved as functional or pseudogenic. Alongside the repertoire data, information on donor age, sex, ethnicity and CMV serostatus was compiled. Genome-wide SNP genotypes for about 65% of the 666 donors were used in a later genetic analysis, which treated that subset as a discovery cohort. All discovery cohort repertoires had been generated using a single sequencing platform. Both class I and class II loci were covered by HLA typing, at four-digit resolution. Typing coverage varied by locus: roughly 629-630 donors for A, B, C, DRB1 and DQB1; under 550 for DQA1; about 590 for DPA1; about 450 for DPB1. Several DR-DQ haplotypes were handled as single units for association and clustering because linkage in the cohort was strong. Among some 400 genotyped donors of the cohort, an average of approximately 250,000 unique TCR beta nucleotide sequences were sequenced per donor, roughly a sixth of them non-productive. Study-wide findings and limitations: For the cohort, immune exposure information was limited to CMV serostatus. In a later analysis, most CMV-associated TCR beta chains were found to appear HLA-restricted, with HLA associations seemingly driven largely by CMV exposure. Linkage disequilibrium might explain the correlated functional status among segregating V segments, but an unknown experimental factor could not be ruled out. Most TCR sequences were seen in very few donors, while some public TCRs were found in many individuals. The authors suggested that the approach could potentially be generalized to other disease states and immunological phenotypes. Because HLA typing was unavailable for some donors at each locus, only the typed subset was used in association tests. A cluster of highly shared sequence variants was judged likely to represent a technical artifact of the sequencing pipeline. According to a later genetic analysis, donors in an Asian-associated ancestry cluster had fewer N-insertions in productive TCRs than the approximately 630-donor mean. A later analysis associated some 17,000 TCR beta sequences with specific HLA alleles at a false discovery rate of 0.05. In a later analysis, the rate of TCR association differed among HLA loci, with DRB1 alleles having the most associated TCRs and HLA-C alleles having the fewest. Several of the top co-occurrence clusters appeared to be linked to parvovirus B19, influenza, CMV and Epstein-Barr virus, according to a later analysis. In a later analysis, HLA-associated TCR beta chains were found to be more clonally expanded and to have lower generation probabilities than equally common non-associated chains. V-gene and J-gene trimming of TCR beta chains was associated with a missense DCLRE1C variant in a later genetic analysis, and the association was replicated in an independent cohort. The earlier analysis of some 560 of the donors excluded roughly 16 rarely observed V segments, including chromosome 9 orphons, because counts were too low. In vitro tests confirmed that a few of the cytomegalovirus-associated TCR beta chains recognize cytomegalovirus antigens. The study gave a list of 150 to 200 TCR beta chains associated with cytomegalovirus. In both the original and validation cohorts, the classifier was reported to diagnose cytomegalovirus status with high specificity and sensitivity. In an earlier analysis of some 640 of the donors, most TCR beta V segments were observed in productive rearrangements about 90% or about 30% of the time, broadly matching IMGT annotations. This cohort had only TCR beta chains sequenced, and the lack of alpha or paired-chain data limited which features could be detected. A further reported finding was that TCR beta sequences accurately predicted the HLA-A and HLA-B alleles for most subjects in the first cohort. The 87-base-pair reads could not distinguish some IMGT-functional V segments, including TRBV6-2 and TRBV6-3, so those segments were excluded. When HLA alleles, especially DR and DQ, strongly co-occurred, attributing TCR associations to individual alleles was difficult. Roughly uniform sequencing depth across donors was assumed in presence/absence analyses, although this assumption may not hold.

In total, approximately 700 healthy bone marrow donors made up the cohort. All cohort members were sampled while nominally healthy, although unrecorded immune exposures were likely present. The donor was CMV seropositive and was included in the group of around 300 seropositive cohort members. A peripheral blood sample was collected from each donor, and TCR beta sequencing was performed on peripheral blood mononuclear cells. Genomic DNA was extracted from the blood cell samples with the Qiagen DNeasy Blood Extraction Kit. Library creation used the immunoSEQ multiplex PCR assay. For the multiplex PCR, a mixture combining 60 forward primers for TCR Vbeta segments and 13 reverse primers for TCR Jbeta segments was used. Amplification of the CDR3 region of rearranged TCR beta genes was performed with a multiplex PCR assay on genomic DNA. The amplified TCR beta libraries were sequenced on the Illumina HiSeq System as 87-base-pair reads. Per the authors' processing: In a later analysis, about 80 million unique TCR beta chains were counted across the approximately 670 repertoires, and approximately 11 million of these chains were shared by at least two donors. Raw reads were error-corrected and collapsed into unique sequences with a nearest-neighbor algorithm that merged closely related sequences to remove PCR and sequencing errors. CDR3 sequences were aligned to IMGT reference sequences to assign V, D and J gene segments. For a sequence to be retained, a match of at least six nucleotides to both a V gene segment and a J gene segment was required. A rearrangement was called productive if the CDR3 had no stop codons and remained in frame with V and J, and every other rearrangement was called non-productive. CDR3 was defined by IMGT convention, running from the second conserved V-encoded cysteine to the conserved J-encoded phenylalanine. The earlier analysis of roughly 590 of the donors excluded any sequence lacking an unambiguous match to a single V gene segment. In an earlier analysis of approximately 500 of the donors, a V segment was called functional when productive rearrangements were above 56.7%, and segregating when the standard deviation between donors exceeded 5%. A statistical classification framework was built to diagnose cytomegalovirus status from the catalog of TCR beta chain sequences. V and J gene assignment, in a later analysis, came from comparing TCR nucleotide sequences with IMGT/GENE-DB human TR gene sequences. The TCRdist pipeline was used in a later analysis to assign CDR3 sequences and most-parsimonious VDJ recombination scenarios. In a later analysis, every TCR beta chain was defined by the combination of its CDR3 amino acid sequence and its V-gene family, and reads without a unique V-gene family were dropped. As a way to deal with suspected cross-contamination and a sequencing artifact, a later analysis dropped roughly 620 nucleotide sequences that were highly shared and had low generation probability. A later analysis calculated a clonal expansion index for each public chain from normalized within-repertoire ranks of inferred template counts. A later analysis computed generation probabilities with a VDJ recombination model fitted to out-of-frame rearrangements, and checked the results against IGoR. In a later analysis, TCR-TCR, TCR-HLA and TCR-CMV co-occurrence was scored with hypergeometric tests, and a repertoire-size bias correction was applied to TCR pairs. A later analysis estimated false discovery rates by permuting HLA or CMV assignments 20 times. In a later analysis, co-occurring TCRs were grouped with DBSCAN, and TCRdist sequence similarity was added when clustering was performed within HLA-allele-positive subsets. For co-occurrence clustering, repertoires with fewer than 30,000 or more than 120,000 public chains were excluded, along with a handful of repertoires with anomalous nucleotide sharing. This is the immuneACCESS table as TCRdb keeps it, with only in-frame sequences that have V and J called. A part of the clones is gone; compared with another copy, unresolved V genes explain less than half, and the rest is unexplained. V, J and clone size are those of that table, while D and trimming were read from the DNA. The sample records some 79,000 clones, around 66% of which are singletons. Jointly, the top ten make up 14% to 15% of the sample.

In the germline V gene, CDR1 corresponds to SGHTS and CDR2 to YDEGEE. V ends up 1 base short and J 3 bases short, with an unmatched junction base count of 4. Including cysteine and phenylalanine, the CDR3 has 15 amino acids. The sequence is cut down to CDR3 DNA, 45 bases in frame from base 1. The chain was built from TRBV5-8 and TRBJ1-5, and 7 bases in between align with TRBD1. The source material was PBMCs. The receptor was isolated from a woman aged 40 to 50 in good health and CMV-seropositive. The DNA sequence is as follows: TGTGCCAGCAGCTTGCCCGACAGGGACAATCAGCCCCAGCATTTT. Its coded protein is CASSLPDRDNQPQHF.